The TCR beta chain described here comes from a study of blood T cell repertoires in COVID-19. Study background: Italy, Spain and the United States were the sources of the convalescent and acute COVID-19 samples.

In the authors' workflow: Estimated nucleated cell counts came from reference gene primer amplification. Profiled with immunoSEQ multiplex PCR; TCRdb holds only in-frame clones, not every one. V, J and clone size are those of that table, while D and trimming were read from the DNA. The sample contains fewer than 200,000 clones, more than 75% of which appear only once. The CDR3 is 14 residues long. The V and J ends lost 3 bases and 4 bases, in that order; junction bases with no gene match: 3. Germline V lookup: CDR1 SGHTA, CDR2 FQGNSA. Seattle-derived patients entered the study during active infection and were followed longitudinally.

This clonotype was sampled from a man younger than 30 with COVID-19, enrolled during active disease. The rearrangement joins TRBV7-2 to TRBJ1-5, with 7 nucleotides matching TRBD1. Sequencing was carried out using peripheral blood. The CDR3 DNA reads as TGTGCCAGCAGCTTGGAGACAGGGAATCAGCCCCAGCATTTT. Translation: CASSLETGNQPQHF.